Following are 20 T cell receptor beta chains from one sample sequenced in a study of blood T cell repertoires in COVID-19. The protocol was immunoSEQ multiplex PCR, while the TCRdb copy is restricted to in-frame clones and leaves out a portion. The data contain around 140,000 clones, approximately 88% of them singletons. Specimen: peripheral blood. The receptors originated from a woman between 50 and 59 years old with acute or convalescent COVID-19.

The chain combines TRBV9 with TRBJ2-5, with TRBD2 identical over 7 bases. From germline, CDR1 is SGDLS and CDR2 YYNGEE. CDR3 size: 15 residues. The V segment lost 0 bases and the J segment 5 bases; nucleotides outside the gene matches: 7. The CDR3 nucleotides are TGTGCCAGCAGCGTAGGAGCGACTAGCATGGAGACCCAGTACTTC. Translated: CASSVGATSMETQYF.

This chain connects TRBV19 to TRBJ2-5; D remains unclear. From germline, CDR1 is LNHDA and CDR2 SQIVND (reference sequence). The CDR3 runs to 14 residues. The germline V and J ends were trimmed by 6 bases and 3 bases, with 14 bases remaining between them. Here the CDR3 reads CASRMRPGEETQYF. The CDR3, as DNA: TGTGCCAGTAGAATGAGGCCCGGAGAAGAGACCCAGTACTTC.

The chain links TRBV5-1 to TRBJ2-7; D might be TRBD1 (6 bases). The CDR3 contains 14 residues. V was shortened by 4 bases and J by 6 bases, with 17 bases between the two germline ends. Germline lookup yields CDR1 SGHRS and CDR2 YFSETQ. The CDR3 here is CASSPRTDGSEQYF. For the CDR3, the DNA is TGCGCCAGCAGCCCCCGGACAGATGGCTCCGAGCAGTACTTC.

This clone was counted once. The sample holds other DNA sequences that translate to the same CDR3. This chain joins TRBV7-3 and TRBJ1-1; D remains unclear. The CDR3 loop spans 13 amino acids. The germline V and J ends were trimmed by 5 bases and 0 bases, with 7 bases remaining between them. Germline V gene lookup returns CDR1 SGHTA and CDR2 FQGTGA. The CDR3 bases are TGTGCCAGCAGCCTCTCGGTGAACACTGAAGCTTTCTTT. It translates to CASSLSVNTEAFF.

The V and J genes are TRBV6-2 or TRBV6-3 and TRBJ1-2; D is perhaps TRBD1 (6 bases). V lost 5 bases and J lost 5, with 15 bases in between. The CDR3 has 14 residues. Germline assignment: CDR1 MNHEY and CDR2 SVGEGT. The chain's CDR3 is CASSATGTSYGYTF. In nucleotides, the CDR3 is TGTGCCAGCAGTGCGACAGGCACTTCTTATGGCTACACCTTC.

CDR3 amino acids: CSATEYNDSYEQYF. CDR3 coding DNA: TGCAGTGCTACTGAATACAACGACTCCTACGAGCAGTACTTC. The chain joins TRBV20-1 to TRBJ2-7; D gene unclear. CDR1 is DFQATT, CDR2 SNEGSKA, per germline (reference sequence). This CDR3 is 14 amino acids long. The ends were cut back, 4 bases at V and 0 bases at J, with 13 bases in the middle.

This chain links TRBV5-1 with TRBJ2-3; no definite D call. The V end was cut by 5 bases, the J end by 1 base, with 14 bases between. Germline V CDR1 and CDR2: SGHRS, YFSETQ. This CDR3 spans 15 amino acids. The CDR3 DNA is TGCGCCAGCAGTTGGTTTTCTCCGGGCACAGATACGCAGTATTTT. Translation: CASSWFSPGTDTQYF.

The chain links TRBV5-1 to TRBJ2-1; D is perhaps TRBD1 (5 bases). Trimming took 0 bases from V and 4 from J, leaving 11 bases between them. The CDR3 covers 15 residues. The germline V gene encodes CDR1 SGHRS and CDR2 YFSETQ. The CDR3 region has the DNA TGCGCCAGCAGCTTGGAAGGGGTACCTTACAATGAGCAGTTCTTC. It translates to CASSLEGVPYNEQFF.

The V gene is TRBV28, the J gene TRBJ1-4; D is unresolved. The V gene's germline CDR1 is MDHEN and CDR2 SYDVKM. The V and J ends lost 6 bases and 2 bases respectively, with 10 bases between them. The CDR3 runs 14 residues. CDR3 region: CASRPGSTNEKLFF. CDR3 sequence (DNA): TGTGCCAGCAGACCGGGATCGACTAATGAAAAACTGTTTTTT.

This chain links TRBV28 with TRBJ2-1, with 10 positions matching TRBD2. The trim removed 4 bases at V and 9 bases at J, leaving 9 bases unmatched. The CDR3 covers 15 residues. Germline V CDR1 and CDR2: MDHEN, SYDVKM. DNA of the CDR3: TGTGCCAGCAGTTCTCGAACTAGCGGGATAGGTGAGCAGTTCTTC. It encodes CASSSRTSGIGEQFF.

CDR3 in amino acids: CSASLIGSGRERIFGYEQYF. The CDR3 coding sequence is TGCAGTGCTAGTCTAATAGGTAGCGGGAGGGAACGAATCTTTGGCTACGAGCAGTACTTC. This chain connects TRBV20-1 to TRBJ2-7; 11 bases align to TRBD2. CDR1 and CDR2 from the germline V gene are DFQATT and SNEGSKA (reference sequence). V was pared by 3 bases and J by 3 bases, with 22 bases of the junction left unmatched. The CDR3 length is 20 residues.

This clone has more than one count but fewer than ten. V usage is TRBV3-1 (or the pseudogene TRBV3-2) and J usage is TRBJ1-1; no reliable D call. The germline V gene has CDR1 LGHDT and CDR2 YNNKEL (reference sequence). CDR3 length equals 14 residues. Trimming removed 1 base at V and 6 bases at J, with 12 bases between. CDR3 protein: CASSQVALAAEAFF. The CDR3 region has the DNA TGTGCCAGCAGCCAAGTTGCCCTCGCGGCTGAAGCTTTCTTT.

This chain links TRBV5-1 with TRBJ1-4; 9 bases map to TRBD1. Germline trimming cut 4 bases from V and 8 bases from J; bases unmatched to any gene: 9. The CDR3 covers 15 residues. The germline CDR1 and CDR2 sequences are SGHRS and YFSETQ. CDR3 amino acids: CASSVEDRGQEKLFF. The CDR3 nucleotides read TGCGCCAGCAGCGTGGAGGACAGGGGCCAGGAAAAACTGTTTTTT.

The chain recombines TRBV18 with TRBJ2-1, with 7 bases fitting TRBD2. J was trimmed by 9 bases and V by 3 bases; bases with no gene match: 2. This CDR3 comprises 12 residues. From germline, CDR1 is KGHSH and CDR2 LQKENI. CDR3: CASSPGGGEQFF. The CDR3 nucleotides are TGTGCCAGCTCACCGGGGGGGGGTGAGCAGTTCTTC.

The chain uses TRBV6-5 and TRBJ1-2, with D perhaps matching TRBD1 (5 bases). CDR3 length equals 13 residues. Trimming removed 2 bases from V and 5 bases from J, with 9 bases in between. Germline V gives CDR1 MNHEY, CDR2 SVGAGI. The CDR3 nucleotides are TGTGCCAGCAGTTACGGGGCAGTTTATGGCTACACCTTC. This gives the protein CASSYGAVYGYTF.

This chain uses TRBV4-1 with TRBJ2-5; 10 bases align to TRBD2. Germline V CDR1 and CDR2: MGHRA, YSYEKL. V shed 4 bases and J 2 bases; nucleotides not matched to a gene: 7. The CDR3 is 16 amino acids. The CDR3 DNA sequence: TGCGCCAGCAGCCGGCGGACTAGCGGTTTTCAAGAGACCCAGTACTTC. Its protein is CASSRRTSGFQETQYF.

The gene calls are TRBV9 and TRBJ2-5; TRBD2 might be the D (6 bases). Trimming stripped 0 bases from V and 2 bases from J, with 8 bases between. CDR1 is SGDLS and CDR2 is YYNGEE in the germline V gene. The CDR3 contains 14 residues. CDR3 loop: CASSVAGTQETQYF. Written as DNA, the CDR3 is TGTGCCAGCAGCGTAGCGGGGACTCAAGAGACCCAGTACTTC.

The V call is TRBV5-1, the J call TRBJ1-1; perhaps TRBD1 as D (6 bases). Germline-derived CDR1 and CDR2 are SGHRS and YFSETQ. Trimming took 3 bases from V and 1 from J, leaving 16 bases between them. CDR3 size: 16 residues. CDR3 DNA: TGCGCCAGCAGCTCCAACAGGGCCGGGCGGAACACTGAAGCTTTCTTT. Protein product: CASSSNRAGRNTEAFF.

The rearrangement links TRBV19 to TRBJ1-2; 9 bases match TRBD1. Looked up from germline, CDR1 is LNHDA and CDR2 is SQIVND (reference sequence). The J segment lost 4 bases and the V segment lost 5 bases, leaving 8 bases of the junction unmatched. This CDR3 spans 15 amino acids. The CDR3 coding sequence is TGTGCCAGTAGTGAAACAGGGGGCGTCCCCTATGGCTACACCTTC. Translation: CASSETGGVPYGYTF.

This clone appeared a single time. This rearrangement joins TRBV12-3 or TRBV12-4 to TRBJ1-4, with 8 bases lining up with TRBD1. There are 13 residues in the CDR3. With V trimmed by 6 bases and J by 8 bases, 5 bases remained unmatched. This chain's CDR3 is CASRIAGGEKLFF. The CDR3, as DNA: TGTGCCAGCAGGATCGCAGGGGGCGAAAAACTGTTTTTT.